This T cell receptor (beta chain) is drawn from a study of shared clonotypes between healthy human individuals. Study-wide findings and caveats: Sampling covered blood only; tissue repertoires likely differ. Memory subsets generally showed smaller estimated richness than naive subsets did.

The naive CD8 population came from CD45RO-negative cells selected for CCR7, without terminally differentiated effector memory CD45RA+ cells. Every immunoSEQ plate was one replicate of a subset's evenly spread DNA. Measured with immunoSEQ multiplex PCR; TCRdb has only the in-frame clones, and not every one. This table holds hundreds of thousands of clones, around 92% found once. Details on this clone: The antigen remains undetermined.

Sequencing used naive CD8+ T cells sorted from blood. The receptor was isolated from a man aged 25-40 years in good health.

CDR3 in DNA: TGTGCCAGCAGCTCATCAGGGGGTTTCAATCAGCCCCAGCATTTT. Translated, it gives CASSSSGGFNQPQHF. The chain employs TRBV7-9 and TRBJ1-5; TRBD1 matches 7 bases. Unmatched junction bases numbered 6, after V lost 4 bases and J lost 3 bases. Germline loops: CDR1 SEHNR, CDR2 FQNEAQ (reference sequence). The length of the CDR3 is 15 residues. The whole variable domain, remainder taken from reference TRBV7-9 and TRBJ1-5, is DTGVSQNPRHKITKRGQNVTFRCDPISEHNRLYWYRQTLGQGPEFLTYFQNEAQLEKSRLLSDRFSAERPKGSFSTLEIQRTEQGDSAMYLCASSSSGGFNQPQHFGDGTRLSIL.